This note documents a single TCR beta chain sequence. As handled by the study authors: By means of reference gene primer amplification, nucleated cell counts were estimated. This table comes from immunoSEQ multiplex PCR, and its TCRdb copy is limited to in-frame clones, with some not included. V and J calls and clone size are as listed in that table; D and trimming were resolved from the DNA. The table includes around 300,000 clones, over 75% detected once. The data stem from a study of blood T cell repertoires in COVID-19. Study summary: Whether acute or convalescent, the COVID-19 samples came from the United States, Italy and Spain.

The germline CDR1 and CDR2 sequences are WSHSY and SAAADI. V dropped 6 bases and J dropped 1; count of bases not matched to a gene: 4. This CDR3 spans 15 amino acids. This TCR derives from a woman between 65 and 79 years old with acute or convalescent COVID-19. The sample comprised peripheral blood. The chain recombines TRBV10-2 with TRBJ1-1, with 11 bases lining up with TRBD1. The CDR3 is CASRGQGAWNTEAFF. The DNA of the CDR3 is TGCGCCAGCAGAGGACAGGGGGCATGGAACACTGAAGCTTTCTTT.